These 6 T cell receptor beta chains came from one sample sequenced in a study of blood T cell repertoires in COVID-19. The table came from immunoSEQ multiplex PCR; TCRdb's copy has only in-frame clones and leaves some out. The sample comprises roughly 76,000 clones, about 89% of which are singletons, and about 15% rests with the top ten. The specimen was peripheral blood. The receptors come from a man between 70 and 80 years old with active or convalescent COVID-19.

V usage is TRBV10-3 and J usage is TRBJ2-7; 12 bases are a match to TRBD2. CDR1 ENHRY and CDR2 SYGVKD come from the germline V gene. The V segment lost 6 bases and the J segment 2 bases; nucleotides outside the gene matches: 2. The CDR3 totals 14 residues. CDR3 residues: CAIRGLAGAYEQYF. Here the CDR3 DNA reads TGTGCCATCAGGGGACTAGCGGGTGCCTACGAGCAGTACTTC.

J is TRBJ1-5 and V is TRBV6-6; D uncertain. Trimming left V 4 bases short and J 3 bases short, with 10 bases between. The CDR3 sequence is 14 residues long. The germline V gene has CDR1 MNHNY and CDR2 SVGAGI (reference sequence). The CDR3 loop is CASSSAGANQPQHF. The CDR3 coding sequence is TGTGCCAGCAGTTCTGCAGGCGCCAATCAGCCCCAGCATTTT.

The chain carries TRBV28 and TRBJ1-1; TRBD1 might be the D (6 bases). The V end lost 7 bases, the J end lost 7 bases, and 16 bases lay between the germline ends. CDR3 length: 13 amino acids. From germline, CDR1 is MDHEN and CDR2 SYDVKM. The CDR3 loop reads CASKTITGLEAFF. The CDR3 nucleotides read TGTGCCAGCAAAACCATAACAGGGCTTGAAGCTTTCTTT.

This chain connects TRBV20-1 to TRBJ1-2; D gene ambiguous. Trimming cost V 6 bases and J 7 bases, with 12 bases left between them. Germline CDR1 reads DFQATT; CDR2 reads SNEGSKA (reference sequence). CDR3 length: 11 residues. CDR3: CSANNPGGYTF. The CDR3, as DNA: TGCAGTGCCAATAACCCCGGTGGCTACACCTTC.

The chain has TRBV25-1 and TRBJ1-2; 7 bases align to TRBD1. Germline CDR1 MGHDK, CDR2 SYGVNS. The CDR3 length is 11 residues. Trimming removed 11 bases from V and 6 bases from J; junction bases left unmatched: 6. CDR3 region: CAAQGGDGYTF. In DNA, the CDR3 is TGTGCCGCCCAAGGGGGCGATGGCTACACCTTC.

The rearrangement uses TRBV5-1 and TRBJ2-2; D unclear. CDR1 is SGHRS and CDR2 is YFSETQ in the germline V gene. This CDR3 spans 14 amino acids. V gave up 7 bases and J gave up 1 base, with 11 bases separating them. CDR3 loop: CASCSVLNTGELFF. The CDR3 bases are TGCGCCAGCTGCTCCGTCCTGAACACCGGGGAGCTGTTTTTT.